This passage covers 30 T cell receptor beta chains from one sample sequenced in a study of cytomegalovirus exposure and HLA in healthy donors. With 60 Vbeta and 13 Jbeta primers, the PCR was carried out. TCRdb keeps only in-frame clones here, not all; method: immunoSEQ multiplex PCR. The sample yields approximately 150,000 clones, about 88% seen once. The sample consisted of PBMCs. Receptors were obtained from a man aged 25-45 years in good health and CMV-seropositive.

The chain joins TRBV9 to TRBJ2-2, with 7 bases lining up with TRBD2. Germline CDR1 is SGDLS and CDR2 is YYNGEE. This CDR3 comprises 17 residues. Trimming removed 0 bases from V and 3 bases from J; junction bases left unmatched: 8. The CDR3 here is CASSVAGREWDTGELFF. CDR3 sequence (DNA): TGTGCCAGCAGCGTAGCCGGGCGGGAGTGGGACACCGGGGAGCTGTTTTTT.

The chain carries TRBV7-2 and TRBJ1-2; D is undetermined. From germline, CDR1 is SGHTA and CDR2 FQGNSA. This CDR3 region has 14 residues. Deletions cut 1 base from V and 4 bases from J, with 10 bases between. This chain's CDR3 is CASSLDGGSYGYTF. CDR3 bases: TGTGCCAGCAGCTTAGACGGCGGGAGCTATGGCTACACCTTC.

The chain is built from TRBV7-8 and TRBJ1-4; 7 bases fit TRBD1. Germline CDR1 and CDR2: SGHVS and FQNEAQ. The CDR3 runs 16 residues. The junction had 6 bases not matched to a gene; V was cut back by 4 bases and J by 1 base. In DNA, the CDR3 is TGTGCCAGCAGCTCGCAGGGGGGAGGAACTAATGAAAAACTGTTTTTT. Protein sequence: CASSSQGGGTNEKLFF.

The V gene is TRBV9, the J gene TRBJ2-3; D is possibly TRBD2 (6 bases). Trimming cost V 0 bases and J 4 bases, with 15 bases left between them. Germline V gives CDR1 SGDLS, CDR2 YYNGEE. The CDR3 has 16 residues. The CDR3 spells CASSVVYGSMSDTQYF. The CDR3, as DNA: TGTGCCAGCAGCGTAGTCTACGGGAGTATGTCAGATACGCAGTATTTT.

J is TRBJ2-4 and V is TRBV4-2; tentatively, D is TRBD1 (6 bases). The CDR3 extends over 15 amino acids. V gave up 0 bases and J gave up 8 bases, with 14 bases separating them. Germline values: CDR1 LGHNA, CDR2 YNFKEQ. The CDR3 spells CASSQDPLGADIQYF. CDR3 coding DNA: TGTGCCAGCAGCCAAGACCCCCTGGGGGCGGACATTCAGTACTTC.

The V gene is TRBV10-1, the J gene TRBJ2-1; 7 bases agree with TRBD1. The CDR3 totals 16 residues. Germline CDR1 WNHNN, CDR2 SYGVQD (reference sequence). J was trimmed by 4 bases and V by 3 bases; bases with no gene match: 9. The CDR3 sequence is CASSEIGDSVYNEQFF. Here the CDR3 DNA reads TGCGCCAGCAGTGAAATCGGGGACAGCGTGTACAATGAGCAGTTCTTC.

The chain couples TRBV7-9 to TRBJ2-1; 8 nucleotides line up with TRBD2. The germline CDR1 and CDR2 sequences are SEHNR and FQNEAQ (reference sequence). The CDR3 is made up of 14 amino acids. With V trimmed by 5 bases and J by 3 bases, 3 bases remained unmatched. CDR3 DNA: TGTGCCAGCAGCCCCGCGGGGGGCTACAATGAGCAGTTCTTC. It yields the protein CASSPAGGYNEQFF.

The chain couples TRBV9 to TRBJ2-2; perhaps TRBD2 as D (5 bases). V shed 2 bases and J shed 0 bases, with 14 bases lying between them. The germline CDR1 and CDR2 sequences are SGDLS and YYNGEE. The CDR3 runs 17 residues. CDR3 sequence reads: CASSVRTDIANTGELFF. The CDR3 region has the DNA TGTGCCAGCAGCGTTCGGACTGATATTGCGAACACCGGGGAGCTGTTTTTT.

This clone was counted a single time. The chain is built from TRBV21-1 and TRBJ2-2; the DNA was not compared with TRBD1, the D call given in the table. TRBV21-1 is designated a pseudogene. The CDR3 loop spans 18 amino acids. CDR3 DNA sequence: TGTGCCAGCAGCAAAAGGGGGAAGGGGAATGGTAAAAACGGGGAGCTGTTTTTT. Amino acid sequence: CASSKRGKGNGKNGELFF.

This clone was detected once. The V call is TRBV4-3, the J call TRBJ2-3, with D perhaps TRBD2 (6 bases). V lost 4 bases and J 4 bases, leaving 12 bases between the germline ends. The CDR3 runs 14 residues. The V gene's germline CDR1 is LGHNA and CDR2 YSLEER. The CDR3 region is CASSPAGRPDTQYF. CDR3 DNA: TGCGCCAGCAGCCCAGCAGGGAGGCCAGATACGCAGTATTTT.

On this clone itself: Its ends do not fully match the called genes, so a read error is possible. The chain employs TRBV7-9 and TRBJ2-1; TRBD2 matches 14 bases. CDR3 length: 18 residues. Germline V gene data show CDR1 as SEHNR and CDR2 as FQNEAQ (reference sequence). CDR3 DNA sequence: TGTTCCAGCAGCTCAGGACTAGCGGGAGGCGGTCCTACAATGAGGGAGTTCTTC. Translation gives CSSSSGLAGGGPTMREFF.

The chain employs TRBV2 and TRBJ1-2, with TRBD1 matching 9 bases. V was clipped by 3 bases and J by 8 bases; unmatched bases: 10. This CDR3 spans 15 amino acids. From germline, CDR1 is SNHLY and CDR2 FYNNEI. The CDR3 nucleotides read TGTGCCAGCAGTGATAGGGTGGACAGGGGAAGGGGCTACACCTTC. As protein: CASSDRVDRGRGYTF.

CDR3 coding DNA: TGTGCCAGCTCACCATCGGCCAGGCGGAACACTGAAGCTTTCTTT. This encodes CASSPSARRNTEAFF. The gene calls are TRBV18 and TRBJ1-1; no clear D gene. This CDR3 is built from 15 residues. Trimming shortened V by 2 bases and J by 1 base, and 11 bases separated the two germline ends. Germline loops: CDR1 KGHSH, CDR2 LQKENI.

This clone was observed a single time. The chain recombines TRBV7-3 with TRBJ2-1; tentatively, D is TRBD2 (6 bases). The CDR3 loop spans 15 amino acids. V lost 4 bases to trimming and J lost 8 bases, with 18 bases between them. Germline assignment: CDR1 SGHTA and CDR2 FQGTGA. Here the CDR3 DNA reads TGTGCCAGCAGCTCTAGGTCCGCGGGGAAGGATGAGCAGTTCTTC. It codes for CASSSRSAGKDEQFF.

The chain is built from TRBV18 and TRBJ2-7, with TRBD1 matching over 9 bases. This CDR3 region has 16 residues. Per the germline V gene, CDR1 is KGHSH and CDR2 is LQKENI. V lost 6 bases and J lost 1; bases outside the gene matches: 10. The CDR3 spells CASSPVGGTGSYEQYF. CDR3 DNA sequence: TGTGCCAGCTCCCCGGTGGGGGGGACAGGGTCCTACGAGCAGTACTTC.

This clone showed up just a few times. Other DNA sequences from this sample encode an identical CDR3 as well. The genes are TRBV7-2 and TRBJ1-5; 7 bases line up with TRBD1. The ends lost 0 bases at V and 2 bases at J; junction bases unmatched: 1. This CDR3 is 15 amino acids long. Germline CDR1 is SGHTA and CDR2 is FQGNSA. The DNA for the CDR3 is TGTGCCAGCAGCTTAGCGGGGACAGGCAATCAGCCCCAGCATTTT. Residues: CASSLAGTGNQPQHF.

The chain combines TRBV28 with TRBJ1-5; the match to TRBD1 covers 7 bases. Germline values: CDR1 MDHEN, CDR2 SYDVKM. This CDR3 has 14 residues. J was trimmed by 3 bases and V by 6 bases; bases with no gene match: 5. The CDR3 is CASRSGQVNQPQHF. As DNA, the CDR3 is TGTGCCAGCAGGAGTGGACAGGTCAATCAGCCCCAGCATTTT.

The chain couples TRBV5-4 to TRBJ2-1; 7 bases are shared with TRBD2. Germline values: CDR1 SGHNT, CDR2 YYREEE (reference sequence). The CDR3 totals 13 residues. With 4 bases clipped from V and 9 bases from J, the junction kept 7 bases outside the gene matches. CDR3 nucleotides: TGTGCCAGCAGCCCGGGGCGGGAGCTTGAGCAGTTCTTC. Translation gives CASSPGRELEQFF.

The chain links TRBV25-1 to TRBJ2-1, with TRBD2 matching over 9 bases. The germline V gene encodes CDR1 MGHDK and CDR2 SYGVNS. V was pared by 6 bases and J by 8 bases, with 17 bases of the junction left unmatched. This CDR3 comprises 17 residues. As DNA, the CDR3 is TGTGCCAGCAGAATCCCTTCCTCTCTAGCGGGAAGTGATGAGCAGTTCTTC. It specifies CASRIPSSLAGSDEQFF.

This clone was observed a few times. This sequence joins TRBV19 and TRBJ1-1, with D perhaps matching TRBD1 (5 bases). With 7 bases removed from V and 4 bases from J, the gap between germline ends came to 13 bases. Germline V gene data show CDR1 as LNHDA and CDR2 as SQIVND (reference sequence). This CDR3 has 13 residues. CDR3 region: CASKDQGFTEAFF. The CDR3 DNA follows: TGTGCCAGTAAAGACCAGGGCTTCACTGAAGCTTTCTTT. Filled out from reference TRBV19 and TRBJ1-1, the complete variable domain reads DGGITQSPKYLFRKEGQNVTLSCEQNLNHDAMYWYRQDPGQGLRLIYYSQIVNDFQKGDIAEGYSVSREKKESFPLTVTSAQKNPTAFYLCASKDQGFTEAFFGQGTRLTVV.

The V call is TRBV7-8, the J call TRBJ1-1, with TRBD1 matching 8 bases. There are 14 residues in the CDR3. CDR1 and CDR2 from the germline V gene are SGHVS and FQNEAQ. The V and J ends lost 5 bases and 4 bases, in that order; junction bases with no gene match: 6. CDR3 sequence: CASSPQGAGTEAFF. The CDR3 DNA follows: TGTGCCAGCAGCCCGCAGGGGGCGGGCACTGAAGCTTTCTTT.

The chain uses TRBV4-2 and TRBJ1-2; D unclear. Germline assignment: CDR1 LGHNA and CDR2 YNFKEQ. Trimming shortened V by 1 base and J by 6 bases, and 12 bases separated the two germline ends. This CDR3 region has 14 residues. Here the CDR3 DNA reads TGTGCCAGCAGCCAAGGTCGGGAGGAGGATGGCTACACCTTC. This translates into CASSQGREEDGYTF.

For the CDR3, the DNA is TGTGCCAGCAGTTTGATGGGGGCCAGGGAAGATCTTGGTGCCTTTGCCTACGAGCAGTACTTC. The encoded protein is CASSLMGAREDLGAFAYEQYF. The chain combines TRBV28 with TRBJ2-5, with TRBD1 as a possible D gene (6 bases). Near its end, the DNA agrees better with TRBJ2-7, so the J call may be wrong. The CDR3 is made up of 21 amino acids. CDR1 is MDHEN, CDR2 SYDVKM, per germline.

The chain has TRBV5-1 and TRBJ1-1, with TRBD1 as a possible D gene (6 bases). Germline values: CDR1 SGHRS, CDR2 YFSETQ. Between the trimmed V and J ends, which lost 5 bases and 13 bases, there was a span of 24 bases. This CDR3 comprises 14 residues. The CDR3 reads CASSDWRGGGGSFF. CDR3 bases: TGCGCCAGCAGTGACTGGAGGGGAGGGGGAGGAAGTTTCTTT.

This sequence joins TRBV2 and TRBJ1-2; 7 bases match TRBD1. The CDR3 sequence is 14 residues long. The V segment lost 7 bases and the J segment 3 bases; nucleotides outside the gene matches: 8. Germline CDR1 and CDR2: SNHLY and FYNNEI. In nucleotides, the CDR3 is TGTGCCAGCATTAGAACAGGGGTGGACTATGGCTACACCTTC. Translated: CASIRTGVDYGYTF.

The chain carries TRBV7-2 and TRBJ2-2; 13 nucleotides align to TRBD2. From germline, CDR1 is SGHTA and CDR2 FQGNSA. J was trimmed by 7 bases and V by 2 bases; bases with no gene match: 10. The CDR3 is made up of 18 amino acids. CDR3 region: CASSLPGLAGAIDGELFF. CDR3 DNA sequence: TGTGCCAGCAGCTTACCCGGACTAGCGGGAGCCATTGACGGGGAGCTGTTTTTT.

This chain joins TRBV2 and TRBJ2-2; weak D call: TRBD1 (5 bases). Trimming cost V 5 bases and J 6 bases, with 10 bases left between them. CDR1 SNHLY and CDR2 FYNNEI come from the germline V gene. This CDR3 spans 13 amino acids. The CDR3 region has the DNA TGTGCCAGCAGTCGTCAGGGCCCCGGGGAGCTGTTTTTT. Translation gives CASSRQGPGELFF.

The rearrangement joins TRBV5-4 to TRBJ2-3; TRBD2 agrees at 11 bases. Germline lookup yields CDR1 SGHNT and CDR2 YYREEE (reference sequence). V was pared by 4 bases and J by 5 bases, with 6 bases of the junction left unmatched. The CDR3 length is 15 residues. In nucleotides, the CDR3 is TGTGCCAGCAGCGCCGGACTAGCGGGCATAGATACGCAGTATTTT. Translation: CASSAGLAGIDTQYF.

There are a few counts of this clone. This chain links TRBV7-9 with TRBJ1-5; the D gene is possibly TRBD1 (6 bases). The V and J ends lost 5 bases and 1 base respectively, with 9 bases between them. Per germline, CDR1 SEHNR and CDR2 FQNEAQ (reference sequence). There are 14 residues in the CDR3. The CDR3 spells CASSVTGSNQPQHF. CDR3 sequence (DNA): TGTGCCAGCAGCGTGACAGGCAGCAATCAGCCCCAGCATTTT. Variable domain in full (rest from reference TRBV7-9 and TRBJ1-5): DTGVSQNPRHKITKRGQNVTFRCDPISEHNRLYWYRQTLGQGPEFLTYFQNEAQLEKSRLLSDRFSAERPKGSFSTLEIQRTEQGDSAMYLCASSVTGSNQPQHFGDGTRLSIL.

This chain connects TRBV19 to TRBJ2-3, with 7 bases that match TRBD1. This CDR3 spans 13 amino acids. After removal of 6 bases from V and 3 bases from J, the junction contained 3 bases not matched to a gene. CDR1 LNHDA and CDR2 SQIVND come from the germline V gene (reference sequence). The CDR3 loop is CASSTGETDTQYF. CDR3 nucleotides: TGTGCCAGTAGCACAGGGGAAACAGATACGCAGTATTTT.